This entry is about one TCR beta chain. What it binds is not known. This record belongs to a study of shared clonotypes between healthy human individuals. General study results and limits: Inspection by rarefaction showed sorted-subset sequencing to be incomplete despite large depth.

Germline CDR1 and CDR2: DFQATT and SNEGSKA (reference sequence). CDR3 size: 11 residues. Assay runs were performed at deep level. Sorted-subset replicate PCRs used 150 to 200 ng of genomic DNA. This amount corresponded to about 30,000 T cell genomes. In the original analysis: ImmunoSEQ yielded junction-only sequences lacking quality scores, so filtering differed. Generated by immunoSEQ multiplex PCR, the TCRdb table keeps only in-frame clones and is missing some. The V and J calls and the clone size are those of that table, but D and trimming were determined from the DNA. Here the sample spans some 2.3 million clones, 80% to 95% being singletons.

V gene TRBV20-1 combines with J gene TRBJ1-1, with no clear D. Sequenced input: naive CD4+ T cells from PBMCs. Noted subset: CD45RA+ positively selected. This sequence was found in a man between 18 and 35 years old in good health. Some clones in this sample may be carry-over from other donors' samples. The CDR3 is CSPRLRDEAFF. CDR3 DNA: TGCAGCCCCAGACTTAGAGATGAAGCTTTCTTT.